This paragraph reports one T cell receptor (beta chain). Its antigen remains unidentified. No base quality information exists; no much larger clone differs at one position. The data were obtained in a study of blood T cell repertoires in COVID-19 (dated by TCRdb to 2020 to 2021). The study in broad terms: Collaborator samples came from the United States, Italy and Spain and covered acute and convalescent phases of COVID-19. The material from the prospective study consisted of cDNA or gDNA derived from T cells, B-cell-depleted T cells, or PBMCs. Subjects who had been exposed to COVID-19, were actively infected with it, or had recovered from it provided the deeply sampled blood TCRbeta repertoires that made up the dataset. A freely available public database, intended as a resource for researchers studying the immune response to SARS-CoV-2, is where the repertoires were released. Samples came from the ongoing ImmuneRACE study (first 160 participants) plus 1,254 subjects from 6 global collaborators. Nearly every sample came with metadata listing a de-identified subject ID, COVID-19 status, age in years and sex. HLA class I and class II types, where available, came from metadata supplied by the sample provider rather than from assay-based typing. The research as a whole found: The quantity of clinical and demographic metadata differed by source and by participant and was supplied without curation.

TCRbeta CDR3 regions were amplified from genomic DNA using the immunoSEQ Assay, a bias-controlled multiplex PCR. The authors' analysis ran thus. The number of nucleated cells in each sample was estimated by amplification of reference gene primers within the assay. Sequence reads were collapsed and filtered to measure the absolute abundance of every unique TCRbeta CDR3 rearrangement. For each sample, productive Simpson clonality was calculated by taking the square root of Simpson's diversity index across productive rearrangements. The immuneACCESS repertoire file appears here via TCRdb, limited to in-frame rearrangements. These files lack a portion of the clones; in checked studies, under half of the deficit traces to unresolved V genes, and the cause of the others is not known. The V and J calls and clone size come from that table; D and trimming were worked out from the DNA. In this sample the table shows 200,000 to 250,000 clones, approximately 81% of which occur a single time. 15% to 20% of the sample is held by the ten biggest clonotypes.

The CDR3 numbers 12 residues from cysteine through phenylalanine. Of all the DNA, just the CDR3 is kept, 36 bases in frame from base 1. The CDR1 and CDR2 encoded by the germline V gene are KGHSH and LQKENI. V is reduced by 3 bases and J by 2 bases, leaving a spacing of 4 bases between them. Each collaborating institution followed its own protocols to collect whole blood in K2EDTA tubes. For TCRbeta analysis, collaborators shipped samples as frozen whole blood, isolated PBMCs, or DNA extracted from either of those sample types. Sequencing was performed on peripheral blood. The clonotype originates from a man aged 25-40 years with active or convalescent COVID-19. The chain is made from TRBV18 and TRBJ2-5; no D gene call is confident. The CDR3 protein is CASSPKQETQYF. The DNA sequence is as follows: TGTGCCAGCTCACCCAAACAAGAGACCCAGTACTTC.